The 28 T cell receptor beta chains given below trace back to one sample, sequenced in a study of blood T cell repertoires in COVID-19 (dated by TCRdb to 2020 to 2022). Library preparation was by the immunoSEQ multiplex PCR assay. Imported from immuneACCESS, the table was reduced by TCRdb to in-frame sequences with V and J called. These copies leave out some clones; in studies compared against another copy, an unresolved V gene accounts for under half, and the cause of the remainder is not known. In this sample the table shows 150,000 to 200,000 clones, about four fifths of which occur a single time. The leading ten clones occupy about 10% of the sample. Sequencing input: peripheral blood. Receptors were obtained from a man in his fifties or sixties with active or convalescent COVID-19.

This rearrangement joins TRBV14 to TRBJ2-1, with 14 bases identical to TRBD2. The CDR3 runs 21 residues. The germline gives CDR1 SGHDN, CDR2 FVKESK. Trimming took 3 bases from V and 2 from J; bases not matched to a gene: 15. CDR3: CASSQTGVRGLAGVPYNEQFF. Written as DNA, the CDR3 is TGTGCCAGCAGCCAGACAGGCGTAAGGGGACTAGCGGGAGTACCCTACAATGAGCAGTTCTTC.

This clone was recorded only once. The rearrangement joins TRBV7-2 to TRBJ1-3; 9 nucleotides align to TRBD1. Trimming cost V 5 bases and J 4 bases; bases outside gene matches: 6. The CDR3 is 15 amino acids. From germline, CDR1 is SGHTA and CDR2 FQGNSA. The CDR3 loop reads CASSTTGGAGNTIYF. The DNA for the CDR3 is TGTGCCAGCAGCACAACAGGGGGCGCCGGAAACACCATATATTTT.

This chain links TRBV5-1 with TRBJ2-5, with 10 nucleotides matching TRBD2. Trimming at V came to 2 bases and at J to 1 base, leaving 5 bases not matched to a gene. The CDR3 has 16 residues. Germline V gives CDR1 SGHRS, CDR2 YFSETQ. Here the CDR3 reads CASSFASGGPQETQYF. CDR3 nucleotides: TGCGCCAGCAGCTTTGCTAGCGGGGGTCCCCAAGAGACCCAGTACTTC.

The chain has TRBV28 and TRBJ1-6; 8 nucleotides agree with TRBD1. The CDR3 has 14 residues. Germline-derived CDR1 and CDR2 are MDHEN and SYDVKM. J was trimmed by 11 bases and V by 6 bases; bases with no gene match: 9. For the CDR3, the DNA is TGTGCCAGCAGGGGCGGGACAGGTCAGACACCCCTCCACTTT. Encoded protein: CASRGGTGQTPLHF.

The V call is TRBV5-1, the J call TRBJ2-1, with a weak D call TRBD2 (6 bases). The V end lost 1 base, the J end lost 8 bases, and 16 bases lay between the germline ends. Germline CDR1 and CDR2: SGHRS and YFSETQ. The CDR3 runs to 15 residues. DNA for the CDR3: TGCGCCAGCAGCTTGAGTGGGACTGCAATCCATGAGCAGTTCTTC. The encoded protein is CASSLSGTAIHEQFF.

This clone has a handful of counts. The chain recombines TRBV19 with TRBJ1-5; 9 bases map to TRBD1. Germline V gene sequence: CDR1 LNHDA, CDR2 SQIVND (reference sequence). The CDR3 is 14 residues long. J gave up 1 base and V 5 bases, and 0 bases lay outside the gene matches. DNA of the CDR3: TGTGCCAGTAGTGGACAGGGGAGCAATCAGCCCCAGCATTTT. The encoded protein is CASSGQGSNQPQHF.

The chain has TRBV28 and TRBJ1-1, with 7 bases that match TRBD1. V shed 5 bases, J shed 10 bases, and the junction held 4 bases outside the gene matches. The CDR3 is 11 amino acids. Germline V gene lookup returns CDR1 MDHEN and CDR2 SYDVKM. The CDR3 is CASSLTGRAFF. CDR3 sequence (DNA): TGTGCCAGCAGTCTGACAGGGCGAGCTTTCTTT.

The chain links TRBV19 to TRBJ1-5; no firm D call. V lost 9 bases and J lost 4, with 16 bases in between. Germline V gene data show CDR1 as LNHDA and CDR2 as SQIVND (reference sequence). CDR3 length equals 14 residues. CDR3 nucleotide sequence: TGTGCCAGAATCAATATATTCGGGAATCAGCCCCAGCATTTT. Its translation is CARINIFGNQPQHF.

The chain joins TRBV15 to TRBJ2-5, with a weak D call TRBD1 (5 bases). This CDR3 is built from 12 residues. V lost 5 bases, J lost 3 bases, and 7 bases lay in between. Germline values: CDR1 LNHNV, CDR2 YYDKDF (reference sequence). CDR3 bases: TGTGCCACCAGCGTCAGGGAAGAGACCCAGTACTTC. Translation gives CATSVREETQYF.

The J gene is TRBJ2-4, the V gene TRBV4-1; D remains unclear. The CDR3 is 15 residues long. V was trimmed by 3 bases and J by 0 bases, leaving 9 bases between them. Germline loops: CDR1 MGHRA, CDR2 YSYEKL. In nucleotides, the CDR3 is TGCGCCAGCAGCCAGACAACTCTAGCCAAAAACATTCAGTACTTC. This encodes CASSQTTLAKNIQYF.

The chain links TRBV10-3 to TRBJ2-6; no reliable D call. The CDR3 runs to 14 residues. Trimming left V 3 bases short and J 0 bases short, with 3 bases between. The germline CDR1 and CDR2 sequences are ENHRY and SYGVKD. The CDR3 spells CAISDGSGANVLTF. In DNA form, the CDR3 reads TGTGCCATCAGTGACGGCTCTGGGGCCAACGTCCTGACTTTC.

The chain recombines TRBV16 with TRBJ1-1, with D possibly TRBD1 on 6 matching bases. There are 12 residues in the CDR3. V was cut by 2 bases and J by 9 bases, with 10 bases left in between. Germline V lookup: CDR1 KGHSY, CDR2 FQNENV. Here the CDR3 reads CASSQARGKAFF. CDR3 bases: TGTGCCAGCAGCCAAGCCAGGGGTAAAGCTTTCTTT.

This chain joins TRBV6-5 and TRBJ1-1, with TRBD1 matching over 11 bases. J lost 0 bases, V lost 3 bases, and 3 bases had no gene match. The CDR3 length is 16 residues. CDR1 is MNHEY, CDR2 SVGAGI, per germline. The CDR3: CASSYRDRGMNTEAFF. The DNA for the CDR3 is TGTGCCAGCAGTTATAGGGACAGGGGGATGAACACTGAAGCTTTCTTT.

The chain has TRBV9 and TRBJ1-2, with TRBD1 matching 7 bases. Germline V gene data show CDR1 as SGDLS and CDR2 as YYNGEE. The CDR3 has 15 amino acids. V shed 4 bases, J shed 0 bases, and the junction held 6 bases outside the gene matches. CDR3 coding DNA: TGTGCCAGCAGCACTTGGGACAGCGCTAACTATGGCTACACCTTC. This sequence encodes CASSTWDSANYGYTF.

The V call is TRBV11-2, the J call TRBJ2-6, with 8 bases identical to TRBD1. There are 18 residues in the CDR3. The germline gives CDR1 SGHAT, CDR2 FQNNGV. The J segment lost 0 bases and the V segment lost 1 base, leaving 5 bases of the junction unmatched. In nucleotides, the CDR3 is TGTGCCAGCAGCTTAGGACAGGGGCTCCTCTCTGGGGCCAACGTCCTGACTTTC. Translating it yields CASSLGQGLLSGANVLTF.

This clone was recorded a few times. V usage is TRBV6-6 and J usage is TRBJ1-2; no clear D. There are 13 residues in the CDR3. Germline V gene data show CDR1 as MNHNY and CDR2 as SVGAGI (reference sequence). V was cut by 0 bases and J by 8 bases, with 10 bases left in between. The CDR3 nucleotides read TGTGCCAGCAGTTACTCGGAGGGCGCGGGCTACACCTTC. This encodes CASSYSEGAGYTF.

The chain recombines TRBV10-3 with TRBJ2-2, with TRBD2 matching over 7 bases. Trimming at V came to 4 bases and at J to 3 bases, leaving 2 bases not matched to a gene. This CDR3 region has 14 residues. Looked up from germline, CDR1 is ENHRY and CDR2 is SYGVKD. The CDR3 is CAISARGDTGELFF. The DNA of the CDR3 is TGTGCCATCAGTGCCCGGGGGGACACCGGGGAGCTGTTTTTT.

The V call is TRBV18, the J call TRBJ1-3; TRBD1 agrees at 9 bases. This CDR3 spans 17 amino acids. Germline assignment: CDR1 KGHSH and CDR2 LQKENI. The V and J ends lost 3 bases and 4 bases, in that order; junction bases with no gene match: 10. The CDR3, as DNA: TGTGCCAGCTCACCCACGCGGGACAGGGTGGCAGGAAACACCATATATTTT. The encoded protein is CASSPTRDRVAGNTIYF.

The genes are TRBV24-1 and TRBJ1-4; 8 bases are shared with TRBD1. Germline V gives CDR1 KGHDR, CDR2 SFDVKD. This CDR3 contains 15 residues. Germline trimming cut 3 bases from V and 5 bases from J; bases unmatched to any gene: 4. Here the CDR3 DNA reads TGTGCCACCAGTGATCCTGGACAGGGAAATGAAAAACTGTTTTTT. Protein sequence: CATSDPGQGNEKLFF.

This clone showed up just once. The chain couples TRBV19 to TRBJ2-3, with a possible D match to TRBD2 (5 bases). Between the trimmed V and J ends, which lost 7 bases and 4 bases, there was a span of 18 bases. There are 15 residues in the CDR3. CDR1 and CDR2 from the germline V gene are LNHDA and SQIVND (reference sequence). CDR3 residues: CASTRAGNRADTQYF. The CDR3 bases are TGTGCCAGTACTCGCGCCGGGAACCGCGCAGATACGCAGTATTTT.

The V gene is TRBV3-1 (or the pseudogene TRBV3-2), the J gene TRBJ2-1, with TRBD1 as a possible D gene (6 bases). The germline gives CDR1 LGHDT, CDR2 YNNKEL (reference sequence). V lost 5 bases to trimming and J lost 3 bases, with 20 bases between them. This CDR3 contains 17 residues. CDR3 bases: TGTGCCAGCAGCAACGACAGGCCCGGCCTAAGCTACAATGAGCAGTTCTTC. Translation: CASSNDRPGLSYNEQFF.

The rearrangement uses TRBV5-1 and TRBJ1-5; D uncertain. Trimming pared 0 bases from V and 6 bases from J, leaving 10 bases between. Looked up from germline, CDR1 is SGHRS and CDR2 is YFSETQ. The CDR3 spans 14 residues. As DNA, the CDR3 is TGCGCCAGCAGCTTGGGGGGAGCTGGTCAGCCCCAGCATTTT. Translated: CASSLGGAGQPQHF. The complete variable domain, with remaining parts taken from reference TRBV5-1 and TRBJ1-5, reads KAGVTQTPRYLIKTRGQQVTLSCSPISGHRSVSWYQQTPGQGLQFLFEYFSETQRNKGNFPGRFSGRQFSNSRSEMNVSTLELGDSALYLCASSLGGAGQPQHFGDGTRLSIL.

This clone was observed a single time. This chain uses TRBV28 with TRBJ2-6; D ambiguous. Germline CDR1 and CDR2: MDHEN and SYDVKM. There are 14 residues in the CDR3. Trimming took off 4 bases at V and 2 bases at J, with 6 bases between the two ends. The CDR3 bases are TGTGCCAGCAGTTCGGTTCCTGGGGCCAACGTCCTGACTTTC. This gives the protein CASSSVPGANVLTF.

This sequence joins TRBV9 and TRBJ2-3, with TRBD2 matching over 8 bases. Looked up from germline, CDR1 is SGDLS and CDR2 is YYNGEE. J lost 1 base, V lost 3 bases, and 7 bases had no gene match. CDR3 size: 16 residues. The chain's CDR3 is CASSAGAGEGTDTQYF. The CDR3 DNA reads TGTGCCAGCAGCGCCGGAGCGGGAGAAGGCACAGATACGCAGTATTTT. The entire variable domain, with the rest obtained from reference TRBV9 and TRBJ2-3, is as follows: DSGVTQTPKHLITATGQRVTLRCSPRSGDLSVYWYQQSLDQGLQFLIQYYNGEERAKGNILERFSAQQFPDLHSELNLSSLELGDSALYFCASSAGAGEGTDTQYFGPGTRLTVL.

The chain combines TRBV5-1 with TRBJ1-3; a weak D match, TRBD1 (5 bases). This CDR3 contains 16 residues. Germline values: CDR1 SGHRS, CDR2 YFSETQ. V lost 3 bases and J 0 bases, leaving 13 bases between the germline ends. The CDR3 bases are TGCGCCAGCAGCTGGGGGGACTCCCGCTCTGGAAACACCATATATTTT. Encoded protein: CASSWGDSRSGNTIYF.

This chain connects TRBV5-1 to TRBJ1-1; a weak D match, TRBD1 (5 bases). Deletions cut 3 bases from V and 8 bases from J, with 14 bases between. The CDR3 sequence is 13 residues long. CDR1 and CDR2 (germline): SGHRS, YFSETQ. CDR3 in DNA: TGCGCCAGCAGCTCGCTCAGGGCCCAAGAAGCTTTCTTT. Its translation: CASSSLRAQEAFF.

Turning to this clone: Distinct nucleotide sequences in the sample also encode this CDR3. J is TRBJ2-7 and V is TRBV12-3 or TRBV12-4; D is perhaps TRBD2 (6 bases). CDR3 length equals 11 residues. V was shortened by 3 bases and J by 7 bases, with 7 bases between the two germline ends. The CDR3 DNA follows: TGTGCCAGCAGTTTTGCGGGGGAGCAGTACTTC. Translating gives CASSFAGEQYF.

The chain is built from TRBV19 and TRBJ2-7, with D perhaps matching TRBD2 (5 bases). The germline V gene has CDR1 LNHDA and CDR2 SQIVND (reference sequence). The V gene lost 6 bases and the J gene lost 0 bases, with 18 bases spanning the gap. The length of the CDR3 is 16 residues. The CDR3 nucleotides read TGTGCCAGTAGCCCCGCGCTAGCCGGAGCCTCCTACGAGCAGTACTTC. This gives the protein CASSPALAGASYEQYF.